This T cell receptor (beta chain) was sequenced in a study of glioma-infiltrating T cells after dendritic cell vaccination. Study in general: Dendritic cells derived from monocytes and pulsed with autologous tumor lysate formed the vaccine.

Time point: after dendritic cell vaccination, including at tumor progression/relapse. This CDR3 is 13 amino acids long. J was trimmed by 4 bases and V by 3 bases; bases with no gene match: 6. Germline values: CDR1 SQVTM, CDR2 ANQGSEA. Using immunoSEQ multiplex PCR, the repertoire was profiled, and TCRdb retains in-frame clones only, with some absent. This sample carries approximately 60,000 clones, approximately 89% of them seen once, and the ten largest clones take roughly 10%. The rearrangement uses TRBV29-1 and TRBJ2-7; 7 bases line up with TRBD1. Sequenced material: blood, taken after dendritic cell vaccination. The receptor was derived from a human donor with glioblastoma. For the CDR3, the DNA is TGCAGCGTTGACCGGGACAGATTTTACGAGCAGTACTTC. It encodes CSVDRDRFYEQYF.